This T cell receptor (beta chain) is drawn from a study of blood T cells in healthy people across ages. Trimming took 7 bases from V and 7 from J; bases not matched to a gene: 10. Germline V lookup: CDR1 ENHRY, CDR2 SYGVKD. The CDR3 is 14 amino acids. Primers used in a second PCR of roughly 7 to 11 cycles were a sample-barcoded 5' primer and a J-beta primer mix. TCRdb re-analysed the 5' RACE reads in MiXCR, keeping a single row per CDR3 protein. The sample consists of 800,000 to 1,000,000 distinct CDR3 sequences, 40% to 60% of them appearing once. This receptor was identified in a young man in good health. The V call is TRBV10-3, the J call TRBJ2-1; 7 nucleotides line up with TRBD2. The sequencing input was blood. The CDR3 spells CAINQAGTGNEQFF. The CDR3 region has the DNA TGTGCCATCAATCAAGCGGGAACGGGGAATGAGCAGTTCTTC.